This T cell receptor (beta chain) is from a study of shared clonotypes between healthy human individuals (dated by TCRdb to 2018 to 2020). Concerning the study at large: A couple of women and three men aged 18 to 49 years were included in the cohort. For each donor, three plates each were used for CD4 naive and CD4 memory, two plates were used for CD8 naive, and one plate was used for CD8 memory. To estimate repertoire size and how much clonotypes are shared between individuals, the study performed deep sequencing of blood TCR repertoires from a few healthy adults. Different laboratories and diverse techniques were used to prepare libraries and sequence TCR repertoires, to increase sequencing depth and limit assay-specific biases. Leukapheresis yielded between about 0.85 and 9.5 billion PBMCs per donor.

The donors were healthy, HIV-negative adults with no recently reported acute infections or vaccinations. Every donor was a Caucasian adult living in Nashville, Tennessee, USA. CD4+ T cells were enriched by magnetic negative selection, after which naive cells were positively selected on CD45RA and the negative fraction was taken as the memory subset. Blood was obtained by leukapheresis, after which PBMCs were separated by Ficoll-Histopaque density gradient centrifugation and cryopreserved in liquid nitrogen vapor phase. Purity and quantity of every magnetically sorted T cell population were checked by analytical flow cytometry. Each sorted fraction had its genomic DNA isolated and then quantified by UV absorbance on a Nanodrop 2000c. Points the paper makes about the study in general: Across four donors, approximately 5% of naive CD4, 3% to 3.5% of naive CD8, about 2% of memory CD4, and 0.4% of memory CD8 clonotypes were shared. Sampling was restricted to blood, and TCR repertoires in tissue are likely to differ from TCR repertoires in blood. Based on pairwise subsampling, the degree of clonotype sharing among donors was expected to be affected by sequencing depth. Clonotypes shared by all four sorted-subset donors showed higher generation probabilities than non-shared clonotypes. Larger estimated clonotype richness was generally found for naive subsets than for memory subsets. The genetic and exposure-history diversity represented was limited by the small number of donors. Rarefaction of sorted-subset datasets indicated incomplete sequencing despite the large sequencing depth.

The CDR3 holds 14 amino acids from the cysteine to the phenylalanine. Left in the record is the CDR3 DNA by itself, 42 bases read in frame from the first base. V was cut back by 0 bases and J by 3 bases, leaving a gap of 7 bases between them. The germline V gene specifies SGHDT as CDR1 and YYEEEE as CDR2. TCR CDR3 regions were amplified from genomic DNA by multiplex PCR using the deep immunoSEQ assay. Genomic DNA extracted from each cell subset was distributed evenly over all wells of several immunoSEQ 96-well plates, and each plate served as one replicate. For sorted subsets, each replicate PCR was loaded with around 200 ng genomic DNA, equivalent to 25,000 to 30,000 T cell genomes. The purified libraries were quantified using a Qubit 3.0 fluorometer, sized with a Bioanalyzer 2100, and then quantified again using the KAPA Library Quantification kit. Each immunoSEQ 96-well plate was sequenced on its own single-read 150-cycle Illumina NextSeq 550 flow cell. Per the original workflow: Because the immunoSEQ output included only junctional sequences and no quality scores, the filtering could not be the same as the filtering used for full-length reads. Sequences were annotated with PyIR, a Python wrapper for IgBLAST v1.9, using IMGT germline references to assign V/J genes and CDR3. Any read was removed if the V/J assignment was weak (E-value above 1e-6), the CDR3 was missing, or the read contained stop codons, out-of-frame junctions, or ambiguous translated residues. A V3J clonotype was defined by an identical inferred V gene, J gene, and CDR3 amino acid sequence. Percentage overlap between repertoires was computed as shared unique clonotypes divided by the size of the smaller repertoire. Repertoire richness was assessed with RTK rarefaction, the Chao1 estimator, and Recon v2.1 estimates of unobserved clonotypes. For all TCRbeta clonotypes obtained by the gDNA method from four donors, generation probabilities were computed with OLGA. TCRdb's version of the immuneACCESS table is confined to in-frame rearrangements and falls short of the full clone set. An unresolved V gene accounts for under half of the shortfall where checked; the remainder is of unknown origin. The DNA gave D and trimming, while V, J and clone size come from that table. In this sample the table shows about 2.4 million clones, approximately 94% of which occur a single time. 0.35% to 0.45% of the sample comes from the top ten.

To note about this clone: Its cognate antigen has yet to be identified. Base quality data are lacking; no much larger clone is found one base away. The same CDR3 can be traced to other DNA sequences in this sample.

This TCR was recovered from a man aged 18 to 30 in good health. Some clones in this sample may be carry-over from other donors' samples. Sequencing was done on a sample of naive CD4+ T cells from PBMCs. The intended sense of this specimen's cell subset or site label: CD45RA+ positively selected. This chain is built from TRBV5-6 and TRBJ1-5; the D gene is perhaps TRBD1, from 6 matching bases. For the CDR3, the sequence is CASSLGGANQPQHF. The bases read TGTGCCAGCAGCTTGGGGGGGGCCAATCAGCCCCAGCATTTT.